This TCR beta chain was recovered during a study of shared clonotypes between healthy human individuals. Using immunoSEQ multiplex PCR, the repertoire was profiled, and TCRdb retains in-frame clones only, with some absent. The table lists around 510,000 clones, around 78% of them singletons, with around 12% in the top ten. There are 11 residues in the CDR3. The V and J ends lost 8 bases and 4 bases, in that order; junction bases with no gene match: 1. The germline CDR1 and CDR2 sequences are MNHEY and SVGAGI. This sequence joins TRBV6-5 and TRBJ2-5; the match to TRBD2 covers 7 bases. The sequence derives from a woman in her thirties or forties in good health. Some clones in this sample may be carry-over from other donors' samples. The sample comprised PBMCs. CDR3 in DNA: TGTGCCAGCGGCGGGGGAGAGACCCAGTACTTC. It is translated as CASGGGETQYF.